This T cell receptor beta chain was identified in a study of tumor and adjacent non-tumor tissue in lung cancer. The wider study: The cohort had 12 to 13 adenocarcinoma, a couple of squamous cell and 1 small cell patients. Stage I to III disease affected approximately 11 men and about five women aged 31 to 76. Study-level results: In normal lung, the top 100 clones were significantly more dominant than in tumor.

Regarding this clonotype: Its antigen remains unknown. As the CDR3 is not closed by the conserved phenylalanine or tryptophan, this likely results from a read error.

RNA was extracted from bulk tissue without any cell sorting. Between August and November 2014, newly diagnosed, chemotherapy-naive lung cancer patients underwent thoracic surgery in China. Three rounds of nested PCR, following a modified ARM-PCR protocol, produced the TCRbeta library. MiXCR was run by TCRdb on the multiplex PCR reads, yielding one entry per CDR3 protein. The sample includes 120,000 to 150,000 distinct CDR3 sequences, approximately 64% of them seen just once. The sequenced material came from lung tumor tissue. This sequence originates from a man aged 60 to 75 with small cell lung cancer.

In DNA, the CDR3 is TGTGCTAGCAGCGAACAGGGGCGCGAGCAGTACTTG. It encodes CASSEQGREQYL. The chain links TRBV11-1 to TRBJ2-7; 7 nucleotides align to TRBD1. From germline, CDR1 is SGHAT and CDR2 FQDESV (reference sequence). This CDR3 spans 12 amino acids.